The 18 T cell receptor beta chains below come from one sample, sequenced in a study of tissue T cells after allogeneic stem cell transplantation. Sequenced by immunoSEQ multiplex PCR; TCRdb stores in-frame clones only, minus some. The data show 15,000 to 20,000 clones, under 80% seen once. Material: spleen. The receptors stem from a female BALB/c mouse in good health. The MHC haplotype of this mouse line is H2-d.

Note on this clone: The junction departs from the called germline gene at one end, perhaps through a read error. Germline and genes here are mouse. The read ends 1 residue early relative to the CDR3; the germline J gene fills the gap. The chain joins TRBV4 to TRBJ1-1; a weak D match, TRBD1 (6 bases). The CDR3 has 12 amino acids. Germline V gives CDR1 LGHDT, CDR2 YNNKQL (reference sequence). Partial CDR3 DNA: TGTGCCAGCAGCCTCCGGGACACGGAAGTCTTC. This codes for CASSLRDTEVF. The CDR3 in its entirety is CASSLRDTEVFF. Full variable domain (remainder filled in from reference TRBV4 and TRBJ1-1): ETAVFQTPNYHVTQVGNEVSFNCKQTLGHDTMYWYKQDSKKLLKIMFSYNNKQLIVNETVPRRFSPQSSDKAHLNLRIKSVEPEDSAVYLCASSLRDTEVFFGKGTRLTVV.

This clone was counted a few times. Each gene name is a mouse one. The observed sequence ends 1 residue before the CDR3 terminus, with the missing tail filled in from the germline J gene. The chain carries TRBV13-1 and TRBJ2-7, with TRBD1 matching over 9 bases. In germline, CDR1 is NSHNY, CDR2 SYGAGN. The junction had 5 bases not matched to a gene; V was cut back by 0 bases and J by 4 bases. This CDR3 region has 15 residues. Partial CDR3 DNA: TGTGCCAGCAGTGATGCCTGGACAGGGGAATATGAACAGTAC. Translating it yields CASSDAWTGEYEQY. The whole CDR3 protein is CASSDAWTGEYEQYF.

As regards this clone: Gene names refer to mouse genes. Read data end 1 residue before the CDR3 end; the end is taken from the germline J gene. This rearrangement joins TRBV29 to TRBJ2-2; D perhaps matches TRBD2 (6 bases). The germline CDR1 and CDR2 sequences are MSHET and SYDVDS. V was clipped by 0 bases and J by 4 bases, with 12 bases between them. The CDR3 covers 16 residues. The CDR3 region is CASSLSNWASTGQLYF. The CDR3 DNA, read in part, is TGTGCTAGCAGTTTATCGAACTGGGCGAGCACCGGGCAGCTCTAC.

With respect to this clone: Mouse gene names and germline throughout. Sequencing ends 1 residue short of the CDR3 end; the germline J gene provides the rest. The V and J genes are TRBV26 and TRBJ2-5; D gene uncertain. CDR1 and CDR2 (germline): KGHPV, FQNQEV (reference sequence). The CDR3 consists of 11 residues. V dropped 2 bases and J dropped 6 bases, with 3 bases sitting between them. CDR3 in amino acids: CASSLGDTQYF. CDR3 bases read: TGTGCCAGCAGTCTGGGGGACACCCAGTAC.

On this clone: Mouse germline and gene names are used. The read ends 1 residue early relative to the CDR3; the germline J gene fills the gap. The chain uses TRBV29 and TRBJ2-3; no firm D call. Germline values: CDR1 MSHET, CDR2 SYDVDS. The CDR3 is 15 amino acids. Trimming left V 0 bases short and J 0 bases short, with 7 bases between. CDR3: CASSLSRDSAETLYF. The part of the CDR3 DNA that was read is TGTGCTAGCAGTTTATCAAGGGATAGTGCAGAAACGCTGTAT.

Details on this clone: Genes here carry mouse names. The part of the CDR3 DNA that was read is TGTGCCAGCAGTGATGCGGTGGGGCAAGACACCCAGTAC. It specifies CASSDAVGQDTQY. The CDR3 as a whole reads CASSDAVGQDTQYF. J is TRBJ2-5 and V is TRBV13-1; D possibly corresponds to TRBD2 (5 bases). The read finishes 1 residue shy of the CDR3 end, and the germline J gene is used to complete it. The CDR3 length is 14 residues. V shed 0 bases and J shed 3 bases, with 8 bases lying between them. Germline V CDR1 and CDR2: NSHNY, SYGAGN.

Notes on this clone: Gene names are mouse gene names. The read finishes 1 residue shy of the CDR3 end, and the germline J gene is used to complete it. V gene TRBV14 combines with J gene TRBJ2-4, with 7 bases that match TRBD1. J lost 5 bases, V lost 5 bases, and 5 bases had no gene match. The CDR3 contains 13 residues. Germline CDR1 and CDR2: SGHDT and FRDEAV. CDR3 residues: CASRPGTANTLYF. The covered CDR3 bases are TGTGCCAGCAGACCCGGGACAGCAAACACCTTGTAC.

Note on this clone: The listed genes are named as in mouse. Coverage ceases 1 residue before the CDR3 finishes, and the germline J gene fills in the end. The chain couples TRBV19 to TRBJ1-5; D unresolved. In germline, CDR1 is FNHDT, CDR2 SITEND (reference sequence). Trimming pared 2 bases from V and 2 bases from J, leaving 5 bases between. The length of the CDR3 is 13 residues. The CDR3 spells CASSMGDNQAPLF. The part of the CDR3 DNA that was read is TGTGCCAGCAGTATGGGAGACAACCAGGCTCCGCTT.

As concerns this clone: Gene labels here are mouse ones. The read terminates 1 residue before the CDR3 end, so the remaining end is supplied by the germline J gene. The genes are TRBV29 and TRBJ1-1, with a tentative D call TRBD1 (6 bases). V lost 6 bases to trimming and J lost 4 bases, with 12 bases between them. Looked up from germline, CDR1 is MSHET and CDR2 is SYDVDS. CDR3 length: 13 amino acids. This chain's CDR3 is CASRPGTITEVFF. CDR3 bases read: TGTGCTAGCAGACCCGGGACAATCACAGAAGTCTTC.

A note on this clone: Gene names are mouse gene names. The read halts 1 residue ahead of the CDR3 end, with the missing end drawn from the germline J gene. This sequence joins TRBV15 and TRBJ1-6; D not resolved. TRBJ1-6 is labeled an ORF, and its function is uncertain. CDR1 is SGHND and CDR2 is FRSKSL in the germline V gene. The CDR3 sequence is 10 residues long. Trimming stripped 7 bases from V and 7 bases from J, with 2 bases between. The CDR3 here is CASTNSPLYF. CDR3 bases read: TGTGCCAGCACCAATTCGCCCCTCTAC.

On this clone: Gene names and germline match the mouse. The sequenced fragment ends 1 residue before the CDR3 boundary, so the rest is inferred from the germline J gene. This chain links TRBV5 with TRBJ2-1; possibly TRBD2 for D (6 bases). CDR1 is LGHNA, CDR2 YNLKQL, per germline (reference sequence). Trimming stripped 0 bases from V and 1 base from J, with 10 bases between. This CDR3 contains 16 residues. The covered CDR3 bases are TGTGCCAGCAGCCAAGATCTGGGGCCGAACTATGCTGAGCAGTTC. Protein sequence: CASSQDLGPNYAEQF. The full CDR3 sequence reads CASSQDLGPNYAEQFF.

In regard to this clone: Mouse gene names apply. The read stops 1 residue short of the end of the CDR3; the missing end is completed from the germline J gene. The V call is TRBV17, the J call TRBJ1-1; D call uncertain. V gave up 5 bases and J gave up 1 base, with 8 bases separating them. There are 13 residues in the CDR3. CDR1 is MNHDT and CDR2 is YYDKIL in the germline V gene. CDR3 residues: CASSARRNTEVFF. CDR3 bases read: TGTGCTAGCAGTGCCCGGAGGAACACAGAAGTCTTC.

As for this clone: Gene names denote mouse genes. The CDR3 goes on 1 residue after the read ends, and that part is filled in from the germline J gene. The chain has TRBV13-2 and TRBJ2-2; 10 bases fit TRBD1. The CDR3 totals 15 residues. Trimming cost V 3 bases and J 5 bases; bases outside gene matches: 4. Germline CDR1 and CDR2: NNHNN and SYGAGS (reference sequence). CDR3 residues: CASGVPGQGTGQLYF. The sequenced part of the CDR3 DNA is TGTGCCAGCGGTGTCCCGGGACAGGGGACCGGGCAGCTCTAC.

Concerning this clone itself: Gene names follow the mouse nomenclature. The read falls 1 residue short of the CDR3 end, and the missing part is taken from the germline J gene. This chain joins TRBV20 and TRBJ1-2, with TRBD1 matching over 8 bases. The germline gives CDR1 GFQATS, CDR2 STVNSAI. The CDR3 consists of 13 residues. V was pared by 3 bases and J by 1 base, with 1 base of the junction left unmatched. The part of the CDR3 DNA that was read is TGTGGTGCTAGAGGGACAGGAAACTCCGACTACACC. Translating gives CGARGTGNSDYT. The full-length CDR3 reads as CGARGTGNSDYTF.

On this clone: Gene names are mouse gene names. The sequence runs out 1 residue before the end of the CDR3; the remainder is reconstructed from the germline J gene. This rearrangement joins TRBV29 to TRBJ1-4; possibly TRBD1 for D (6 bases). Trimming took 6 bases from V and 0 from J, leaving 11 bases between them. CDR1 is MSHET, CDR2 SYDVDS, per germline. The CDR3 runs 15 residues. Here the CDR3 reads CASRTGTISNERLFF. The sequenced CDR3 bases are TGTGCTAGCAGGACCGGGACAATTTCCAACGAAAGATTATTT.

On this clone itself: Gene labels here are mouse ones. The CDR3 extends 1 residue past the end of the read, so its final part is completed from the germline J gene. J is TRBJ2-3 and V is TRBV13-3, with 8 bases that match TRBD1. Trimming took 2 bases from V and 2 from J; bases not matched to a gene: 1. Germline CDR1 and CDR2: NNHDY and SYVADS. This CDR3 comprises 14 residues. CDR3 DNA (partial): TGTGCCAGCAGTGACAGGGGGCTTGCAGAAACGCTGTAT. Translation gives CASSDRGLAETLY. The complete CDR3 sequence is CASSDRGLAETLYF.

Turning to this clone: Gene names and germline match the mouse. The CDR3 goes on 1 residue after the read ends, and that part is filled in from the germline J gene. The V gene is TRBV1, the J gene TRBJ2-5, with a possible D match to TRBD1 (6 bases). Germline CDR1 and CDR2: NSQYPW and LRSPGD (reference sequence). This CDR3 has 15 amino acids. Trimming removed 0 bases from V and 4 bases from J, with 11 bases in between. CDR3 protein: CTCSADWTEKDTQYF. CDR3 bases read: TGCACCTGCAGTGCAGATTGGACAGAAAAAGACACCCAGTAC.

Notes on this clone: Gene names are mouse gene names. Coverage ceases 1 residue before the CDR3 finishes, and the germline J gene fills in the end. This chain uses TRBV13-3 with TRBJ2-5; D remains unclear. This CDR3 has 13 amino acids. In germline, CDR1 is NNHDY, CDR2 SYVADS. V was clipped by 2 bases and J by 1 base, with 5 bases between them. Partial CDR3 DNA: TGTGCCAGCAGTGACGCAGACCAAGACACCCAGTAC. Encoded protein: CASSDADQDTQY. The whole CDR3 sequence is CASSDADQDTQYF.